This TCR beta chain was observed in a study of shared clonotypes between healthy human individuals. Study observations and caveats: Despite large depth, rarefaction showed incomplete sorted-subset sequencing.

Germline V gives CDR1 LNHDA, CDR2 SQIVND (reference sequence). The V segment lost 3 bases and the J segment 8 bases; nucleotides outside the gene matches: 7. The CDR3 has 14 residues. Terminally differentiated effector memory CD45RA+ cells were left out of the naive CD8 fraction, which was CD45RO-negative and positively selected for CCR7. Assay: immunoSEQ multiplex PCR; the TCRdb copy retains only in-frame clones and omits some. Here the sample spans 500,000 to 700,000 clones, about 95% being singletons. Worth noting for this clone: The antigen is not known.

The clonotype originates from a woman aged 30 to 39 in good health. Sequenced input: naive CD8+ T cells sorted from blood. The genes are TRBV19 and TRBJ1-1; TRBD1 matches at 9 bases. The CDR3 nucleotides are TGTGCCAGTAGTATTGGGACAGGGTTAATGGAAGCTTTCTTT. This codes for CASSIGTGLMEAFF. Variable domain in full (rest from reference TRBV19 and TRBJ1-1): DGGITQSPKYLFRKEGQNVTLSCEQNLNHDAMYWYRQDPGQGLRLIYYSQIVNDFQKGDIAEGYSVSREKKESFPLTVTSAQKNPTAFYLCASSIGTGLMEAFFGQGTRLTVV.